Detailed here is one TCR beta chain. Its target is unknown. The treatment here: randomized to nivolumab then ipilimumab (arm A) or the reverse (arm B). This sample is part of a study of sequential checkpoint blockade in melanoma. Study overall: 90 to 95 pretreatment tumor DNA samples were TCRβ immunosequenced.

Libraries were prepared by immunoSEQ multiplex PCR; TCRdb keeps only in-frame clonotypes and omits some of them. Of roughly 3,100 clones listed, about 22% are singletons. Findings and limits, study-wide: Patients with week-13 increases in T-cell fraction and clonality benefited about 30 times more often.

Germline values: CDR1 GTSNPN, CDR2 SVGIG (reference sequence). V dropped 2 bases and J dropped 2 bases, with 13 bases sitting between them. This CDR3 is built from 14 residues. The starting material was tumor tissue (inferred from file names), obtained from a patient given nivolumab and ipilimumab in sequence. The receptor was derived from a human donor with melanoma. The chain is built from TRBV30 and TRBJ2-7; a possible D gene is TRBD1 (5 bases). CDR3 sequence (DNA): TGTGCCTGGAGTAAAGGGGTAGGGGCCTACGAGCAGTACTTC. Protein: CAWSKGVGAYEQYF.